This TCR beta chain was obtained from a study of blood T cell repertoires in COVID-19. This CDR3 region has 18 residues. Germline values: CDR1 KGHDR, CDR2 SFDVKD. Trimming cost V 3 bases and J 6 bases; bases outside gene matches: 9. This clone was seen a few times. TCRdb's copy holds only in-frame clones and misses some; the assay was immunoSEQ multiplex PCR. The sample holds more than 80,000 clones, approximately 80% seen once. The sample consisted of peripheral blood. The sequence derives from a human donor in a cohort sampled during active COVID-19. The V call is TRBV24-1, the J call TRBJ2-2, with 13 positions matching TRBD2. CDR3 in DNA: TGTGCCACCAGTGATGGGGGACTAGCGGGAAGGGTCGCCGGGGAGCTGTTTTTT. Its protein product is CATSDGGLAGRVAGELFF.